This T cell receptor (beta chain) is drawn from a study of regulatory T cells in long-lasting Graves disease. General observations from the study: Not thyroid tissue but only peripheral blood was studied. Persistent Graves' disease cases displayed lower TCR diversity than newly diagnosed ones.

Documented time point: persistent/refractory GD, antithyroid drugs over 5 years with positive TRAb. The authors made the TCR library using RNA they extracted from PBMCs. By American Thyroid Association guidelines, Graves' disease was diagnosed in the cohort. About this clonotype: No antigen is known for it.

Researchers made TCR beta libraries by using iRepertoire HTBI primers and running Arm-PCR on CDR3 regions. Each CDR3 protein gets one entry after TCRdb re-called the multiplex PCR reads with MiXCR. The profile shows 350,000 to 500,000 distinct CDR3 sequences, roughly a fifth of them singletons. Material: peripheral blood mononuclear cells (PBMCs), obtained when the disease was refractory, from a patient treated with antithyroid drugs. This TCR came from a female donor with Graves disease.

CDR3 protein: CASTNRFSGTREANEQFF. The CDR3 region has the DNA TGTGCCAGCACGAACCGTTTTTCCGGGACTAGGGAGGCCAATGAGCAGTTCTTC. This chain links TRBV28 with TRBJ2-1, with 8 bases that match TRBD2. J gave up 6 bases and V 7 bases, and 20 bases lay outside the gene matches. CDR3 length: 18 residues. The V gene's germline CDR1 is MDHEN and CDR2 SYDVKM.